Below are 18 T cell receptor beta chains sequenced from a single sample in a study of cytomegalovirus exposure and HLA in healthy donors. The PCR was carried out with 60 Vbeta primers and 13 Jbeta primers. Sequencing used immunoSEQ multiplex PCR; TCRdb keeps in-frame clones, though not all of them. In the table there are roughly 230,000 clones, roughly 85% of which are singletons. The sample taken for sequencing was PBMCs. The source is a girl aged 2-9 years in good health and CMV-seronegative.

The chain couples TRBV18 to TRBJ1-2; D gene uncertain. CDR1 KGHSH and CDR2 LQKENI come from the germline V gene. Trimming took off 2 bases at V and 6 bases at J, with 19 bases between the two ends. This CDR3 region has 16 residues. Here the CDR3 reads CASSPGQVEYKDGYTF. CDR3 sequence (DNA): TGTGCCAGCTCACCAGGGCAGGTTGAGTATAAGGATGGCTACACCTTC.

This clone showed up just once. This sequence joins TRBV6-4 and TRBJ2-5, with D maybe TRBD2 (7 bases). CDR1 and CDR2 from the germline V gene are MRHNA and SNTAGT. V was shortened by 4 bases and J by 6 bases, with 15 bases between the two germline ends. This CDR3 region has 14 residues. Here the CDR3 DNA reads TGTGCCAGCAGTGTGGGGGAGGGGGGAAAGACCCAGTACTTC. This gives the protein CASSVGEGGKTQYF.

This chain links TRBV10-3 with TRBJ2-3; TRBD1 might be the D (5 bases). Trimming left V 2 bases short and J 3 bases short, with 15 bases between. Germline lookup yields CDR1 ENHRY and CDR2 SYGVKD. This CDR3 region has 16 residues. The CDR3 spells CAISERHRSRTDTQYF. The CDR3 coding sequence is TGTGCCATCAGTGAGCGCCACAGGTCCCGAACAGATACGCAGTATTTT.

This chain joins TRBV6-1 and TRBJ2-2; possibly TRBD2 for D (7 bases). Germline CDR1 reads MNHNS; CDR2 reads SASEGT. Trimming pared 7 bases from V and 4 bases from J, leaving 13 bases between. This CDR3 region has 14 residues. For the CDR3, the DNA is TGTGCCAGCACCCACAGGGAGGGCACCGGGGAGCTGTTTTTT. This translates into CASTHREGTGELFF.

The chain combines TRBV5-1 with TRBJ2-7; TRBD1 is a possible D gene (6 bases). Trimming stripped 6 bases from V and 2 bases from J, with 18 bases between. The CDR3 totals 15 residues. Germline V gene sequence: CDR1 SGHRS, CDR2 YFSETQ. The CDR3 reads CASTLRPGHTYEQYF. The CDR3 region has the DNA TGCGCCAGCACCCTCCGGCCGGGACACACCTACGAGCAGTACTTC.

There are a few counts of this clone. V usage is TRBV6-4 and J usage is TRBJ2-2, with 8 bases fitting TRBD2. The length of the CDR3 is 15 residues. J was trimmed by 4 bases and V by 6 bases; bases with no gene match: 7. Germline CDR1 reads MRHNA; CDR2 reads SNTAGT. The CDR3 nucleotides read TGTGCCAGCAGACAAGCGGGAGTGGTCACCGGGGAGCTGTTTTTT. It is translated as CASRQAGVVTGELFF.

V is TRBV30 and J is TRBJ1-6; no reliable D call. The V end was cut by 8 bases, the J end by 5 bases, with 13 bases between. Looked up from germline, CDR1 is GTSNPN and CDR2 is SVGIG (reference sequence). The CDR3 loop spans 13 amino acids. Here the CDR3 DNA reads TGTGCCCAACGGTTTGGAGATAATTCACCCCTCCACTTT. It yields the protein CAQRFGDNSPLHF.

On this clone itself: At the DNA level, this CDR3 is encoded by other sequences in the same sample as well. The chain recombines TRBV9 with TRBJ2-7, with 11 bases matching TRBD2. Unmatched junction bases numbered 2, after V lost 3 bases and J lost 0 bases. The CDR3 has 15 amino acids. CDR1 is SGDLS and CDR2 is YYNGEE in the germline V gene. CDR3 sequence (DNA): TGTGCCAGCAGCGCCGGGACTAGCGGCTCCTACGAGCAGTACTTC. Translation gives CASSAGTSGSYEQYF.

The sample holds one count of this clone. V and J are TRBV6-1 and TRBJ2-7; maybe TRBD1 (6 bases). Germline CDR1 is MNHNS and CDR2 is SASEGT. Trimming removed 10 bases from V and 0 bases from J, with 16 bases in between. The CDR3 contains 14 residues. The CDR3 here is CATQTGQISYEQYF. Here the CDR3 DNA reads TGTGCCACCCAAACCGGACAGATCTCCTACGAGCAGTACTTC.

The V and J genes are TRBV6-5 and TRBJ1-6, with D maybe TRBD1 (5 bases). The CDR3 has 13 amino acids. CDR1 MNHEY and CDR2 SVGAGI come from the germline V gene. Trimming pared 7 bases from V and 6 bases from J, leaving 10 bases between. CDR3 protein: CASKSGGNSPLHF. Written as DNA, the CDR3 is TGTGCCAGCAAATCCGGGGGTAATTCACCCCTCCACTTT.

The V gene is TRBV6-1, the J gene TRBJ2-1, with TRBD2 identical over 7 bases. V was clipped by 4 bases and J by 4 bases; unmatched bases: 7. In germline, CDR1 is MNHNS, CDR2 SASEGT. This CDR3 spans 15 amino acids. In nucleotides, the CDR3 is TGTGCCAGCAGTGCCCGCGGGGGACCTTACAATGAGCAGTTCTTC. Its translation is CASSARGGPYNEQFF.

This rearrangement joins TRBV6-1 to TRBJ1-2, with a possible D match to TRBD1 (6 bases). Trimming took 7 bases from V and 4 from J, leaving 13 bases between them. CDR1 is MNHNS and CDR2 is SASEGT in the germline V gene. The CDR3 length is 13 residues. The CDR3 sequence: CASIHREGYGYTF. The DNA of the CDR3 is TGTGCCAGCATCCACAGGGAGGGCTATGGCTACACCTTC.

The chain couples TRBV9 to TRBJ2-3, with 7 nucleotides matching TRBD2. Germline-derived CDR1 and CDR2 are SGDLS and YYNGEE. The CDR3 is made up of 18 amino acids. The junction had 16 bases not matched to a gene; V was cut back by 4 bases and J by 2 bases. The CDR3 DNA reads as TGTGCCAGCAGCTTCAAGGGAGGGGTAGGGCTCACCACAGATACGCAGTATTTT. Protein product: CASSFKGGVGLTTDTQYF.

The J gene is TRBJ2-5, the V gene TRBV5-4, with 9 bases lining up with TRBD1. In germline, CDR1 is SGHNT, CDR2 YYREEE (reference sequence). This CDR3 has 15 amino acids. J was trimmed by 4 bases and V by 2 bases; bases with no gene match: 6. This chain's CDR3 is CASSFEGQGTETQYF. Written as DNA, the CDR3 is TGTGCCAGCAGCTTTGAAGGACAGGGGACAGAGACCCAGTACTTC.

This rearrangement joins TRBV5-1 to TRBJ2-1; TRBD2 matches at 7 bases. In germline, CDR1 is SGHRS, CDR2 YFSETQ. The V and J ends lost 0 bases and 7 bases, in that order; junction bases with no gene match: 1. CDR3 size: 13 residues. The CDR3 protein is CASSLVLANEQFF. In DNA, the CDR3 is TGCGCCAGCAGCTTGGTACTAGCGAATGAGCAGTTCTTC. Using reference TRBV5-1 and TRBJ2-1 for the parts outside the CDR3, the full variable domain is KAGVTQTPRYLIKTRGQQVTLSCSPISGHRSVSWYQQTPGQGLQFLFEYFSETQRNKGNFPGRFSGRQFSNSRSEMNVSTLELGDSALYLCASSLVLANEQFFGPGTRLTVL.

J is TRBJ2-1 and V is TRBV2; 7 positions match TRBD1. Germline lookup yields CDR1 SNHLY and CDR2 FYNNEI. This CDR3 is 11 amino acids long. The V and J ends lost 11 bases and 4 bases, in that order; junction bases with no gene match: 2. The CDR3 nucleotides read TGTGCCGGGACAGTTTACAATGAGCAGTTCTTC. It translates to CAGTVYNEQFF.

V usage is TRBV12-5 and J usage is TRBJ1-5; 7 bases are shared with TRBD1. The CDR3 is 16 amino acids. Trimming at V came to 0 bases and at J to 5 bases, leaving 7 bases not matched to a gene. Germline values: CDR1 LGHNT, CDR2 FRNRAP. CDR3 DNA: TGTGCTAGTGGTTTGGTCGTATGGGACAGCCATCAGCCCCAGCATTTT. Protein product: CASGLVVWDSHQPQHF.

V is TRBV28 and J is TRBJ1-2; D is ambiguous. CDR3 length: 15 amino acids. Germline loops: CDR1 MDHEN, CDR2 SYDVKM. Trimming cost V 4 bases and J 4 bases, with 16 bases left between them. In DNA form, the CDR3 reads TGTGCCAGCAGTTCGCAGGAGCCTGGACTCTATGGCTACACCTTC. It codes for CASSSQEPGLYGYTF.